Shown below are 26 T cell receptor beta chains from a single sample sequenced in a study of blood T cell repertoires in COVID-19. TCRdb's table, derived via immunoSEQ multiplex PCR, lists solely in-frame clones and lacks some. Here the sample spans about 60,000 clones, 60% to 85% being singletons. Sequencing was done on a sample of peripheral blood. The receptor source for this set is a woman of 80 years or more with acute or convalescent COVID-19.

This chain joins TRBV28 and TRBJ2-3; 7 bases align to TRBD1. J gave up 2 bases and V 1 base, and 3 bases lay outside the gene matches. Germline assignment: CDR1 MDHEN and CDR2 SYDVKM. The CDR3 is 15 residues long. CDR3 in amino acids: CASSLSGGPTDTQYF. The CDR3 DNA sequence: TGTGCCAGCAGTTTATCAGGGGGTCCCACAGATACGCAGTATTTT.

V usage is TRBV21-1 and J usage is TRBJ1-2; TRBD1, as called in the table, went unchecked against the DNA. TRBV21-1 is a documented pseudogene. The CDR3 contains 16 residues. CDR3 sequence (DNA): TGTGCCAGCAGCAAAAAGGCCGGGACAGTAAACTATGGCTACACCTTC. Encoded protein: CASSKKAGTVNYGYTF.

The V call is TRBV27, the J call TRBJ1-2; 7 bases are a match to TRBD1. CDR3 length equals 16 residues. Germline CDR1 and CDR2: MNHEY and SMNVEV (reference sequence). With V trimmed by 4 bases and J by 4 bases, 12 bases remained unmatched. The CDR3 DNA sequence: TGTGCCAGCAGTTACTCGAACAGGGGCGGTGGCTATGGCTACACCTTC. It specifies CASSYSNRGGGYGYTF.

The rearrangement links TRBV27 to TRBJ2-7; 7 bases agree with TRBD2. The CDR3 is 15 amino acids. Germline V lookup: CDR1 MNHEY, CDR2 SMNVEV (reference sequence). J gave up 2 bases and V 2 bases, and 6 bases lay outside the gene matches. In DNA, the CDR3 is TGTGCCAGCAGTTTAAGGGGACTACAACCCTACGAGCAGTACTTC. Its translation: CASSLRGLQPYEQYF.

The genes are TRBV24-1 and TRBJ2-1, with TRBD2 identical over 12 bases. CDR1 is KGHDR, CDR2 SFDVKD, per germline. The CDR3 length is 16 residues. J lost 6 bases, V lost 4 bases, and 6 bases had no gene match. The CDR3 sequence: CATSDPLAGGLNEQFF. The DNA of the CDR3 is TGTGCCACCAGTGACCCCCTAGCGGGAGGGCTCAATGAGCAGTTCTTC.

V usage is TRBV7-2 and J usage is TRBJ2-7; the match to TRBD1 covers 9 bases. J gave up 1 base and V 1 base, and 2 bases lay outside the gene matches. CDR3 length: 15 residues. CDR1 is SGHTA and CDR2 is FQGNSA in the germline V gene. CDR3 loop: CASSLGQGGSYEQYF. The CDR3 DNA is TGTGCCAGCAGCTTAGGACAGGGGGGGTCCTACGAGCAGTACTTC.

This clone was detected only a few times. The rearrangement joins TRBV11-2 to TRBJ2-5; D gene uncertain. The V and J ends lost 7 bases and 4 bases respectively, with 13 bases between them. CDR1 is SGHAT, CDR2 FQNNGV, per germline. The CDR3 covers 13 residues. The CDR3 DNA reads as TGTGCCAGCACCTCCCCAAGCATAGAGACCCAGTACTTC. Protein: CASTSPSIETQYF.

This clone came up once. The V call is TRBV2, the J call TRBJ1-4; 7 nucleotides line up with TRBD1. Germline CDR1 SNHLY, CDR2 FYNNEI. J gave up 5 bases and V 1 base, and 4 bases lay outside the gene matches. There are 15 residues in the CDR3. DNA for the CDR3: TGTGCCAGCAGTGAAGGTGGGACAGTGAATGAAAAACTGTTTTTT. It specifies CASSEGGTVNEKLFF.

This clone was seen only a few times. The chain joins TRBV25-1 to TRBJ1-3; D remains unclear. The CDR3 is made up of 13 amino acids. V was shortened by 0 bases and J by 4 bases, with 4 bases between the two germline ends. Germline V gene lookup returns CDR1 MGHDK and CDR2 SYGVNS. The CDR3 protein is CASSEYVGNTIYF. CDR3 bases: TGTGCCAGCAGTGAATATGTAGGAAACACCATATATTTT.

The CDR3 sequence is CASSPPFNEQFF. The CDR3 nucleotides read TGTGCCAGCTCACCCCCTTTCAATGAGCAGTTCTTC. The V call is TRBV18, the J call TRBJ2-1; D is undetermined. This CDR3 spans 12 amino acids. Germline V CDR1 and CDR2: KGHSH, LQKENI. V lost 3 bases and J lost 6, with 6 bases in between.

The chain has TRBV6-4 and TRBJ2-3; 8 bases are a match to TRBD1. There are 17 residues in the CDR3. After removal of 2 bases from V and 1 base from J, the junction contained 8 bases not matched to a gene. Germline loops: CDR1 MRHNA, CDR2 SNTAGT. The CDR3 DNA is TGTGCCAGCAGTGACGCCCCGGGACAGGCTGGCACAGATACGCAGTATTTT. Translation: CASSDAPGQAGTDTQYF.

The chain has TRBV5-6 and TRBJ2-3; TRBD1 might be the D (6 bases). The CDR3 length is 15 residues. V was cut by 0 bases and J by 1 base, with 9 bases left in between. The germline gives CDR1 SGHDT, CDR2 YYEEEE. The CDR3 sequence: CASSLGTVGTDTQYF. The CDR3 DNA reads TGTGCCAGCAGCTTGGGGACAGTCGGCACAGATACGCAGTATTTT.

The CDR3 DNA reads as TGTGCCAGCAGCGCGAGGACTAGCGGCTCCTACAATGAGCAGTTCTTC. Translated, it gives CASSARTSGSYNEQFF. V and J are TRBV9 and TRBJ2-1, with TRBD2 matching over 10 bases. Germline V gives CDR1 SGDLS, CDR2 YYNGEE. The CDR3 totals 16 residues. V shed 3 bases, J shed 0 bases, and the junction held 3 bases outside the gene matches.

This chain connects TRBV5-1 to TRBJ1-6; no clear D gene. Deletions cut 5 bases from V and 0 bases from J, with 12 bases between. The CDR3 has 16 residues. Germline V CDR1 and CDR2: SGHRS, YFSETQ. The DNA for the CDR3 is TGCGCCAGCAGGAATTCTCTGAGCTCCTATAATTCACCCCTCCACTTT. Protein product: CASRNSLSSYNSPLHF.

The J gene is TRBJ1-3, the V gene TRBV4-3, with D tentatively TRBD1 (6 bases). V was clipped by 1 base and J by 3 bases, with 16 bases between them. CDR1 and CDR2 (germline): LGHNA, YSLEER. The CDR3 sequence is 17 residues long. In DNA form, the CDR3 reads TGCGCCAGCAGCCAAGGTCCGAGGGGGGGGCATGGAAACACCATATATTTT. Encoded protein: CASSQGPRGGHGNTIYF.

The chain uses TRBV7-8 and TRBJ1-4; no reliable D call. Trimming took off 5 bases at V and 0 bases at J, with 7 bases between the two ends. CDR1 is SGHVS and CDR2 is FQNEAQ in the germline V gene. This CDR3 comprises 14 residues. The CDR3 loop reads CASSPYTTNEKLFF. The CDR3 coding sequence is TGTGCCAGCAGCCCTTACACAACTAATGAAAAACTGTTTTTT.

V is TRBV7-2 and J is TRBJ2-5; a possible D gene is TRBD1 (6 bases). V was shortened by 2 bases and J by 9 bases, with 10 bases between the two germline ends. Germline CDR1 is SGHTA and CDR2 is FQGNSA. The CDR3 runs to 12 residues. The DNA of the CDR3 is TGTGCCAGCAGCTTATCAGGGGCGGCCCAGTACTTC. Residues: CASSLSGAAQYF.

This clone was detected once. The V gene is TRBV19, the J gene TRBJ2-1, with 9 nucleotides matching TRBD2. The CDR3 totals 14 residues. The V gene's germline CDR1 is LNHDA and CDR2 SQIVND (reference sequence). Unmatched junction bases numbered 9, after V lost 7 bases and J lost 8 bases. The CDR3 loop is CASTPSGTRDEQFF. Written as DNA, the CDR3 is TGTGCCAGTACCCCTAGCGGGACTCGCGATGAGCAGTTCTTC.

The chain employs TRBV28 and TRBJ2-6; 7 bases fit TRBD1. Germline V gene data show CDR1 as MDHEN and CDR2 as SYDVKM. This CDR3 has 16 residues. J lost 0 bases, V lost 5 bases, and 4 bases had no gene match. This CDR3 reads CASSGQDTSGANVLTF. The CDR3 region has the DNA TGTGCCAGCAGTGGACAGGACACCTCTGGGGCCAACGTCCTGACTTTC. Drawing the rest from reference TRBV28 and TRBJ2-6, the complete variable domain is DVKVTQSSRYLVKRTGEKVFLECVQDMDHENMFWYRQDPGLGLRLIYFSYDVKMKEKGDIPEGYSVSREKKERFSLILESASTNQTSMYLCASSGQDTSGANVLTFGAGSRLTVL.

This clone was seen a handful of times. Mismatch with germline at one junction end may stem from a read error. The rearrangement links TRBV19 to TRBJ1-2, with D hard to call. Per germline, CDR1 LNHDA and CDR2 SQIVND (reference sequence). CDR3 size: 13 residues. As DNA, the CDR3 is TGTGCCAGTCTAGGCTCGTTCGATCAAACCTACTGCTTC. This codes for CASLGSFDQTYCF.

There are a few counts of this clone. In nucleotides, the CDR3 is TGTGCCAGCAGTGAAAGGGGGCAGGGCTCGCGGGAGCAGTACTTC. Translating it yields CASSERGQGSREQYF. The V and J genes are TRBV6-1 and TRBJ2-7, with 7 bases aligning to TRBD1. J gave up 7 bases and V 2 bases, and 11 bases lay outside the gene matches. Germline assignment: CDR1 MNHNS and CDR2 SASEGT. The CDR3 extends over 15 amino acids.

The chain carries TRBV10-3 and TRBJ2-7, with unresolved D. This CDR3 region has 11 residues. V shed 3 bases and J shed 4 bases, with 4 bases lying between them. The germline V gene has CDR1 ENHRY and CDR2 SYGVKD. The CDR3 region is CAISDRYEQYF. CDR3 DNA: TGTGCCATCAGTGACCGGTACGAGCAGTACTTC.

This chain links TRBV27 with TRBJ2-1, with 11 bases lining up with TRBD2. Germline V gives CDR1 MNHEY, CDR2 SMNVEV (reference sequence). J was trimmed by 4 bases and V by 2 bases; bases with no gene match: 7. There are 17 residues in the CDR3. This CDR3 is CASSLDLAGGPYNEQFF. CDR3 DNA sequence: TGTGCCAGCAGTTTAGACCTAGCGGGAGGCCCTTACAATGAGCAGTTCTTC.

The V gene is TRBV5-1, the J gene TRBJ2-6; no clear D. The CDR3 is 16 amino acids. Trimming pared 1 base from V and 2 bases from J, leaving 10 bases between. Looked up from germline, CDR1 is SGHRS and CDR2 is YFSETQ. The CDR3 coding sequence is TGCGCCAGCAGCTTGCCTGGGCAGGCTGGGGCCAACGTCCTGACTTTC. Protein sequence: CASSLPGQAGANVLTF.

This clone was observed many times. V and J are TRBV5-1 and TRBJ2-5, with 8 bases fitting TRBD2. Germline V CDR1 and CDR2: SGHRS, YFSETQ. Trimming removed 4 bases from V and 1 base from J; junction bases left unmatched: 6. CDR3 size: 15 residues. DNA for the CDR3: TGCGCCAGCAGCGACCCTAGCGGGTCCCAAGAGACCCAGTACTTC. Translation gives CASSDPSGSQETQYF. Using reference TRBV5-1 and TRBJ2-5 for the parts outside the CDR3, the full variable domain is KAGVTQTPRYLIKTRGQQVTLSCSPISGHRSVSWYQQTPGQGLQFLFEYFSETQRNKGNFPGRFSGRQFSNSRSEMNVSTLELGDSALYLCASSDPSGSQETQYFGPGTRLLVL.

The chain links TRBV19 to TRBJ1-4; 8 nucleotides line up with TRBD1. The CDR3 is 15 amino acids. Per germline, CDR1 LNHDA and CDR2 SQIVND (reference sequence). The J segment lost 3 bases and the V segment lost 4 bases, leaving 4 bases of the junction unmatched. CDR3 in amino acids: CASSNYRGANEKLFF. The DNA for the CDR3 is TGTGCCAGTAGTAATTACAGGGGGGCTAATGAAAAACTGTTTTTT.